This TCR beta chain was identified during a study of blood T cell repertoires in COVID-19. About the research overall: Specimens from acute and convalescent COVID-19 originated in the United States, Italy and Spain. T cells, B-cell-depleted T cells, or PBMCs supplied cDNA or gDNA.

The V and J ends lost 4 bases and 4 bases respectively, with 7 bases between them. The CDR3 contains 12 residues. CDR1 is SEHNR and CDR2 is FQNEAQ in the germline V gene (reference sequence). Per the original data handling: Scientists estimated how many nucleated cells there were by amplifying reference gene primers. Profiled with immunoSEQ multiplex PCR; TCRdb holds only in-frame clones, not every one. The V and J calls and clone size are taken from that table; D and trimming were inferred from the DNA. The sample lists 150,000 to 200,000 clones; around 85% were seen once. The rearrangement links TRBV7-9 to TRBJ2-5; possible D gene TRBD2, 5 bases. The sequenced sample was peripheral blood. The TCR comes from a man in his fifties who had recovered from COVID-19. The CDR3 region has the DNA TGTGCCAGCAGCTGGACTTTAGAGACCCAGTACTTC. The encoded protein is CASSWTLETQYF. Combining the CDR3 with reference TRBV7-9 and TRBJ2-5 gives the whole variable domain DTGVSQNPRHKITKRGQNVTFRCDPISEHNRLYWYRQTLGQGPEFLTYFQNEAQLEKSRLLSDRFSAERPKGSFSTLEIQRTEQGDSAMYLCASSWTLETQYFGPGTRLLVL.